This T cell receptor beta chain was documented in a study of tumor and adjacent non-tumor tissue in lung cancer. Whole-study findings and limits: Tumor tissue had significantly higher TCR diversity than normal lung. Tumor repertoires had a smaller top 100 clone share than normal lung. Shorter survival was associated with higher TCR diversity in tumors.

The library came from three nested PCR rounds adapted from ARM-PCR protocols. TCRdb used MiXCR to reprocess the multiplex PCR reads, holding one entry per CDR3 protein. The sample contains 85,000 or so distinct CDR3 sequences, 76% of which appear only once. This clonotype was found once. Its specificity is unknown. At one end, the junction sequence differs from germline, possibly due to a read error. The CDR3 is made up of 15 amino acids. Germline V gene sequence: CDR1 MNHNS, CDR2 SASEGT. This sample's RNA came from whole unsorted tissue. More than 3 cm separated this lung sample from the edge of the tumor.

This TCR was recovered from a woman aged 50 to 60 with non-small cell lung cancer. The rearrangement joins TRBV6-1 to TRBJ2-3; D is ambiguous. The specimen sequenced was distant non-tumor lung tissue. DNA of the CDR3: TGTGCCAGCAGTGGAGGAACGGGTAGATTAGATACACAGTATTTT. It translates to CASSGGTGRLDTQYF.